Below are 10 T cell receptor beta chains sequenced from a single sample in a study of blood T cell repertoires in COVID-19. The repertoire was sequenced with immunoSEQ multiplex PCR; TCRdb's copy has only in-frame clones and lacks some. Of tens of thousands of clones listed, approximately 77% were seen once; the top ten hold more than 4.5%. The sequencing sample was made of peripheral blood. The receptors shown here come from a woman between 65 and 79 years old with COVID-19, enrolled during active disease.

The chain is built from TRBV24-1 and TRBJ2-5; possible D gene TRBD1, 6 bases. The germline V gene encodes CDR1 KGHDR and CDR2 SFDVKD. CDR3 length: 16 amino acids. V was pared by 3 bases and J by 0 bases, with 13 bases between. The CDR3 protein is CATSDQGGEYQETQYF. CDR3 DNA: TGTGCCACCAGTGATCAAGGGGGAGAATACCAAGAGACCCAGTACTTC.

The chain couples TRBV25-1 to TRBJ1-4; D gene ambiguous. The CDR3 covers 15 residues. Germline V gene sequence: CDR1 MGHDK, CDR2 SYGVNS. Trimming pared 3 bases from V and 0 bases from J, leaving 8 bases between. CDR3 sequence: CASSDRSTTNEKLFF. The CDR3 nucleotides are TGTGCCAGCAGTGATCGTAGTACAACTAATGAAAAACTGTTTTTT.

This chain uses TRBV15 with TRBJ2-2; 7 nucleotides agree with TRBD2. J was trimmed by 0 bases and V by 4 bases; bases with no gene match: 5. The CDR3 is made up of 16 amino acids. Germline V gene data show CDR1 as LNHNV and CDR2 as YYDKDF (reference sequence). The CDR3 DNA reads TGTGCCACCAGCATGCTAGCGGCCTCGAACACCGGGGAGCTGTTTTTT. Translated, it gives CATSMLAASNTGELFF.

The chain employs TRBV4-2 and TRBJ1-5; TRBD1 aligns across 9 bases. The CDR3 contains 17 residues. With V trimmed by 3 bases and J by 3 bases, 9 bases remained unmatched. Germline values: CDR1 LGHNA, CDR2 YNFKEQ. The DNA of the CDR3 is TGTGCCAGCAGCCAGGGGGGACAGGGAGAATACAATCAGCCCCAGCATTTT. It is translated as CASSQGGQGEYNQPQHF.

DNA of the CDR3: TGCGCCAGCAGGCCGGAGGTCCGAAACACTGAAGCTTTCTTT. It encodes CASRPEVRNTEAFF. The chain carries TRBV5-1 and TRBJ1-1; D unclear. This CDR3 is built from 14 residues. V was pared by 5 bases and J by 2 bases, with 13 bases between. Per germline, CDR1 SGHRS and CDR2 YFSETQ.

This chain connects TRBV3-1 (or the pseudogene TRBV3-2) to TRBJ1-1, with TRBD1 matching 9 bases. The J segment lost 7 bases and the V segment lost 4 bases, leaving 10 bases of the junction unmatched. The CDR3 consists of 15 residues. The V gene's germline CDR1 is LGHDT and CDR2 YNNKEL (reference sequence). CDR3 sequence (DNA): TGTGCCAGCAGCCGCACAGGGGGCGTTGCTGATGAAGCTTTCTTT. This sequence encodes CASSRTGGVADEAFF.

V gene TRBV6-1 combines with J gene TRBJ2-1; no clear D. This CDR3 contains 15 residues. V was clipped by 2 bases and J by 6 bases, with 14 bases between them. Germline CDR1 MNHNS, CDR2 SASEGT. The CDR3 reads CASSEQHLTPNEQFF. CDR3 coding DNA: TGTGCCAGCAGTGAACAACATCTCACCCCCAATGAGCAGTTCTTC.

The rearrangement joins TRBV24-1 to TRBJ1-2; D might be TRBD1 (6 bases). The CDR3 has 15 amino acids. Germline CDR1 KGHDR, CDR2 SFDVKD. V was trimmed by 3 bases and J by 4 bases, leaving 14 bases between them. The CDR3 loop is CATSDPGQGSYGYTF. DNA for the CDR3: TGTGCCACCAGTGATCCCGGGCAGGGGAGCTATGGCTACACCTTC.

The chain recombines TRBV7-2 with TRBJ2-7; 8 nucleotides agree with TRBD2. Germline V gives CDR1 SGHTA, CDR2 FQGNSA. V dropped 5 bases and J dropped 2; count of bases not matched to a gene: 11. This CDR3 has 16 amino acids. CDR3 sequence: CASSAGGVQKAYEQYF. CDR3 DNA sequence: TGTGCCAGCAGCGCCGGGGGGGTTCAAAAGGCCTACGAGCAGTACTTC.

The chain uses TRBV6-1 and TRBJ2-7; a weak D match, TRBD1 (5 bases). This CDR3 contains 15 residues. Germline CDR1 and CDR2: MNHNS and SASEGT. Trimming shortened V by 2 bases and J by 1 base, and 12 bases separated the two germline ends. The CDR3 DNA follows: TGTGCCAGCAGTGAATGGGCAGGGCAGTCCTACGAGCAGTACGTC. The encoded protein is CASSEWAGQSYEQYV.